The T cell receptor (beta chain) under discussion was sequenced for a study of CD8 T cells in ankylosing spondylitis. V was pared by 3 bases and J by 2 bases, with 8 bases between. The CDR3 extends over 12 amino acids. CDR1 is DFQATT and CDR2 is SNEGSKA in the germline V gene (reference sequence). In its sample, this clonotype was seen many times. TCRdb itself ran the 5' RACE reads through MiXCR, one entry per CDR3 protein. The sample has about 130,000 distinct CDR3 sequences, around 7.9% seen once. Sequences were obtained from blood, either unsorted or a sorted T cell fraction (not recorded which). The origin of this receptor is a female donor with ankylosing spondylitis or in good health (not recorded which). The V and J genes are TRBV20-1 and TRBJ2-7; D is uncertain. The CDR3: CSARDGPYEQYF. DNA for the CDR3: TGCAGTGCTAGGGACGGACCCTACGAGCAGTACTTC.